This T cell receptor beta chain is from a study of CD8+ T cells in alopecia areata. Study-wide context: Treated patients were dosed with oral tofacitinib, taking 5 to 10 mg twice daily. Study-level points and caveats: There were many expanded lesional clones persisting in scalp and blood during tofacitinib. Against the mouse data, patients shared TCRs less clearly, possibly for HLA reasons. Affected lesional scalp, above all in alopecia totalis/universalis, was more clonal than normal scalp.

In each case, RNA was isolated and then reverse transcribed into cDNA as the sequencing template. Clones were read by immunoSEQ multiplex PCR, and TCRdb kept only the in-frame ones, dropping some. The top ten hold 5.5% of the sample, which has 200,000 or so clones, about three fifths seen once. As for treatment: oral pan-JAK inhibitor, 5-10 mg twice daily. V was shortened by 6 bases and J by 0 bases, with 11 bases between the two germline ends. Germline assignment: CDR1 SNHLY and CDR2 FYNNEI. The CDR3 extends over 14 amino acids. A word on this clone: Its target is not known.

This sequence joins TRBV2 and TRBJ2-5, with TRBD1 as a possible D gene (5 bases). The specimen comprised CD4+ T cells sorted from blood, sampled at week 24, from a patient treated with tofacitinib. This clonotype was obtained from a human donor with alopecia areata. The CDR3 sequence: CASRQQAYQETQYF. The CDR3 DNA follows: TGTGCCAGCAGACAACAGGCGTACCAAGAGACCCAGTACTTC.